This T cell receptor beta chain appears in the sequencing data of a study of blood T cell repertoires in COVID-19. Sequencing used immunoSEQ multiplex PCR; TCRdb keeps in-frame clones, though not all of them. This table has 25,000 to 35,000 clones, around 90% appearing once. The CDR3 loop spans 15 amino acids. V lost 5 bases to trimming and J lost 6 bases; unmatched junction nucleotides: 8. From germline, CDR1 is SEHNR and CDR2 FQNEAQ (reference sequence). The chain is built from TRBV7-9 and TRBJ1-1, with 11 bases identical to TRBD1. The sample consisted of peripheral blood. The TCR comes from a human donor in a cohort sampled during active COVID-19. CDR3 DNA: TGTGCCAGCAGCAAGGGACAGGGGGAGTGGGCTGAAGCTTTCTTT. It codes for CASSKGQGEWAEAFF.